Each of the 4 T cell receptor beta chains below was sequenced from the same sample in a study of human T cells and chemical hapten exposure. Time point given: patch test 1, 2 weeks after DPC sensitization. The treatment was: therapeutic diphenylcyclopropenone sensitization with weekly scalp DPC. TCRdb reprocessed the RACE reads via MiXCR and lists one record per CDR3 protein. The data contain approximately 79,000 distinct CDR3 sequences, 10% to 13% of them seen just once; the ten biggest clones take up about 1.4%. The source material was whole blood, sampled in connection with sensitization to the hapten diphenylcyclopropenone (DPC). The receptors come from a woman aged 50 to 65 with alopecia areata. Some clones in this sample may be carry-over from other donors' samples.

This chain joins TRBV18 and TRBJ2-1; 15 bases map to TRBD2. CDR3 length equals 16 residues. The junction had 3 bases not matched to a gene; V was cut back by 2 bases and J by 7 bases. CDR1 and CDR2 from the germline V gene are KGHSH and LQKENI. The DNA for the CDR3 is TGTGCCAGCTCACCATGGACTAGCGGGAGGGTGAATGAGCAGTTCTTC. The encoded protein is CASSPWTSGRVNEQFF.

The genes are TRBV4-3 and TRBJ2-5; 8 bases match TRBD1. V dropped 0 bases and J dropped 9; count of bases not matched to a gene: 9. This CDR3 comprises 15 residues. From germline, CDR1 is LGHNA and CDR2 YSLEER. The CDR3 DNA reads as TGCGCCAGCAGCCAAGATGGGACAGGAGGGTCGGCCCAGTACTTC. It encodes CASSQDGTGGSAQYF.

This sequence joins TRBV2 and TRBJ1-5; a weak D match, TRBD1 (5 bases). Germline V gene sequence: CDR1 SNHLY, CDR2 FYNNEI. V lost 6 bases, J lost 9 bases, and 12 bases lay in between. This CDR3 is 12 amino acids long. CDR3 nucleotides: TGTGCCAGCAGCGGGGGGTCAGGGCCCCAGCATTTT. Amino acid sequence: CASSGGSGPQHF.

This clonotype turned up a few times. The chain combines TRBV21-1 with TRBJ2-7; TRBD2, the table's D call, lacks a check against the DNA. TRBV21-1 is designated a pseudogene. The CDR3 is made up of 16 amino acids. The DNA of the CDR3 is TGTGCCAGCAGACCCAACTATCGGACTGCCCCCTACGAGCAGTACTTC. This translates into CASRPNYRTAPYEQYF.